These T cell receptor beta chains were read from a single sample in a study of shared clonotypes between healthy human individuals. Assay: immunoSEQ multiplex PCR; the TCRdb copy retains only in-frame clones and omits some. The data hold approximately 440,000 clones, with more than 70% observed a single time. Material for sequencing was PBMCs. All receptors come from a woman in her 40s in good health. Some clones in this sample may be carry-over from other donors' samples. Each CDR3 is given with its conserved first and last residue. A D gene is named only where the DNA matches it firmly. Part of the rows lack a size; the others show once, few, many or a class for expanded clones.

v_gene: TRBV7-9
j_gene: TRBJ2-7
abundance: .
d_gene: .
CDR3nt: TGTGCCAGCAGCCCTACTGGGTACGAGCAGTACTTC
CDR3aa: CASSPTGYEQYF

v_gene: TRBV27
j_gene: TRBJ2-5
abundance: .
d_gene: TRBD2
CDR3nt: TGTGCCAGCAGTTTATTCCCGGGACTAGCCAAGGAGACCCAGTACTTC
CDR3aa: CASSLFPGLAKETQYF

v_gene: TRBV28
j_gene: TRBJ2-2
abundance: .
d_gene: TRBD2
CDR3nt: TGTGCCAGCAGTTCCCCAGCGGGAGGTGGTACCGGGGAGCTGTTTTTT
CDR3aa: CASSSPAGGGTGELFF

v_gene: TRBV7-2
j_gene: TRBJ2-5
abundance: .
d_gene: TRBD2
CDR3nt: TGTGCCAGCAGCTACGGACTAGCGGGAGGGTTTGGAGAGACCCAGTACTTC
CDR3aa: CASSYGLAGGFGETQYF

v_gene: TRBV4-3
j_gene: TRBJ1-6
abundance: .
d_gene: .
CDR3nt: TGCGCCAGCAGCCAAGACGGGACAAATAATTCACCCCTCCACTTT
CDR3aa: CASSQDGTNNSPLHF

v_gene: TRBV6-1
j_gene: TRBJ2-7
abundance: few
d_gene: .
CDR3nt: TGTGCCAGCAGTGAAGGGAGTTACGAGCAGTACTTC
CDR3aa: CASSEGSYEQYF

v_gene: TRBV29-1
j_gene: TRBJ2-5
abundance: .
d_gene: .
CDR3nt: TGCAGCGTCGGGCGAGGGGGTCAAGAGACCCAGTACTTC
CDR3aa: CSVGRGGQETQYF

v_gene: TRBV28
j_gene: TRBJ1-4
abundance: .
d_gene: .
CDR3nt: TGTGCCAGCAGTCCCCCCCTTCGGACTGAAAAACTGTTTTTT
CDR3aa: CASSPPLRTEKLFF

v_gene: TRBV15
j_gene: TRBJ1-5
abundance: once
d_gene: .
CDR3nt: TGTGCCACCAGCAGAGGATTGGGGACCCTTCAAGGGCCCCAGCATTTT
CDR3aa: CATSRGLGTLQGPQHF

v_gene: TRBV30
j_gene: TRBJ2-2
abundance: .
d_gene: .
CDR3nt: TGTGCCTGGAGTACGGACAGAGGGACCGGGGAGCTGTTTTTT
CDR3aa: CAWSTDRGTGELFF

v_gene: TRBV2
j_gene: TRBJ2-7
abundance: .
d_gene: .
CDR3nt: TGTGCCAGCACCGAAGATCTTGGCGGGGAGCAGTACTTC
CDR3aa: CASTEDLGGEQYF

v_gene: TRBV7-2
j_gene: TRBJ2-3
abundance: .
d_gene: TRBD1
CDR3nt: TGTGCCAGCAGCTTAGTGGTCAGTCGGACAGGGGGAACAGATACGCAGTATTTT
CDR3aa: CASSLVVSRTGGTDTQYF

v_gene: TRBV7-9
j_gene: TRBJ2-5
abundance: .
d_gene: .
CDR3nt: TGTGCCAGCAGCCTCCGAGGCGGGGAACAAGAGACCCAGTACTTC
CDR3aa: CASSLRGGEQETQYF

v_gene: TRBV30
j_gene: TRBJ1-5
abundance: many
d_gene: .
CDR3nt: TGTGCCTGGAGTCTGGATGGGAATCAGCCCCAGCATTTT
CDR3aa: CAWSLDGNQPQHF

v_gene: TRBV5-6
j_gene: TRBJ2-3
abundance: .
d_gene: .
CDR3nt: TGTGCCAGCAGCTTGGGTCCCCTTCCCACAGATACGCAGTATTTT
CDR3aa: CASSLGPLPTDTQYF

v_gene: TRBV20-1
j_gene: TRBJ2-1
abundance: .
d_gene: .
CDR3nt: TGCAGTGCTAGTGGGTACAATGAGCAGTTCTTC
CDR3aa: CSASGYNEQFF

v_gene: TRBV20-1
j_gene: TRBJ2-7
abundance: .
d_gene: .
CDR3nt: TGCAGTGCTAGAAGCGGGTTCGAGCAGTACTTC
CDR3aa: CSARSGFEQYF

v_gene: TRBV11-3
j_gene: TRBJ2-7
abundance: .
d_gene: TRBD1
CDR3nt: TGTGCCAGCAGCCCCGAGGGGCAGGGGGCCTACGAGCAGTACTTC
CDR3aa: CASSPEGQGAYEQYF

v_gene: TRBV2
j_gene: TRBJ2-3
abundance: .
d_gene: .
CDR3nt: TGTGCCAGCAGTACAGGGTTTAGCACAGATACGCAGTATTTT
CDR3aa: CASSTGFSTDTQYF

v_gene: TRBV29-1
j_gene: TRBJ2-5
abundance: .
d_gene: TRBD1
CDR3nt: TGCAGCGTTGAGGGGGACAAGAGGGGGCGTGAGACCCAGTACTTC
CDR3aa: CSVEGDKRGRETQYF

v_gene: TRBV11-2
j_gene: TRBJ2-7
abundance: .
d_gene: TRBD2
CDR3nt: TGTGCCAGCAGCTTAGTACCCCTAGCGGGAGGGCTCACCGAGCAGTACTTC
CDR3aa: CASSLVPLAGGLTEQYF

v_gene: TRBV2
j_gene: TRBJ1-1
abundance: .
d_gene: TRBD1
CDR3nt: TGTGCCAGCACCCCAGGGGGCCCTTCGGCTTTCTTT
CDR3aa: CASTPGGPSAFF

v_gene: TRBV9
j_gene: TRBJ1-1
abundance: .
d_gene: .
CDR3nt: TGTGCCAGCAGCGTAGGGGGAGGGGTTAGAACTGAAGCTTTCTTT
CDR3aa: CASSVGGGVRTEAFF

v_gene: TRBV21-1
j_gene: TRBJ2-1
abundance: .
d_gene: .
CDR3nt: TGTGCCAGCAGCAATGGGTTAGCGCCATACAATGAGCAGTTCTTC
CDR3aa: CASSNGLAPYNEQFF

v_gene: TRBV5-8
j_gene: TRBJ2-2
abundance: .
d_gene: .
CDR3nt: TGTGCCAGCAGCTTTGCTGGCACCGGGGAGCTGTTTTTT
CDR3aa: CASSFAGTGELFF

v_gene: TRBV4-3
j_gene: TRBJ1-2
abundance: once
d_gene: .
CDR3nt: TGCGCCAGCAGCCACGGGACGGAGAACTATGGCTACACCTTC
CDR3aa: CASSHGTENYGYTF

v_gene: TRBV5-1
j_gene: TRBJ2-2
abundance: .
d_gene: .
CDR3nt: TGCGCCAGCAGCCTCCTCGCAGCGGAGAACACCGGGGAGCTGTTTTTT
CDR3aa: CASSLLAAENTGELFF

v_gene: TRBV5-1
j_gene: TRBJ2-1
abundance: many
d_gene: TRBD2
CDR3nt: TGCGCCAGCAGCTTGGCCGGTAGCGGGAGTTTCGATGAGCAGTTCTTC
CDR3aa: CASSLAGSGSFDEQFF

v_gene: TRBV12-5
j_gene: TRBJ2-5
abundance: .
d_gene: TRBD1
CDR3nt: TGTGCTAGTGCCTCGGGACAGGGTGGTTCCCAGTACTTC
CDR3aa: CASASGQGGSQYF

v_gene: TRBV2
j_gene: TRBJ2-5
abundance: .
d_gene: TRBD1
CDR3nt: TGTGCCAGCACCGAGGGACAGCAAGAGACCCAGTACTTC
CDR3aa: CASTEGQQETQYF

v_gene: TRBV14
j_gene: TRBJ2-3
abundance: many
d_gene: .
CDR3nt: TGTGCCAGCAGCCAAGGGGACTGGAGCACAGATACGCAGTATTTT
CDR3aa: CASSQGDWSTDTQYF

v_gene: TRBV7-3
j_gene: TRBJ2-2
abundance: .
d_gene: .
CDR3nt: TGTGCCAGCAGCGAACAGGGAGGCACCGGGGAGCTGTTTTTT
CDR3aa: CASSEQGGTGELFF

v_gene: TRBV7-5
j_gene: TRBJ1-2
abundance: .
d_gene: .
CDR3nt: TGTGTCAGAAGCTTAGGCAGGGGGCGCGGTGGCTACACCTTC
CDR3aa: CVRSLGRGRGGYTF

v_gene: TRBV28
j_gene: TRBJ2-1
abundance: many
d_gene: .
CDR3nt: TGTGCCAGCACCTCCGGGAACATCCTAAACAATGAGCAGTTCTTC
CDR3aa: CASTSGNILNNEQFF

v_gene: TRBV19
j_gene: TRBJ2-1
abundance: .
d_gene: TRBD1
CDR3nt: TGTGCCAGTAGTCCGGGGACAGGAGCACAGTTCTTC
CDR3aa: CASSPGTGAQFF

v_gene: TRBV6-1
j_gene: TRBJ1-5
abundance: few
d_gene: .
CDR3nt: TGTGCCAGCTCCCAGGGGTCCAATCAGCCCCAGCATTTT
CDR3aa: CASSQGSNQPQHF

v_gene: TRBV9
j_gene: TRBJ1-3
abundance: few
d_gene: TRBD1
CDR3nt: TGTGCCAGCAGCGCCGGGACAGGTGGAAACACCATATATTTT
CDR3aa: CASSAGTGGNTIYF

v_gene: TRBV6-1
j_gene: TRBJ2-1
abundance: few
d_gene: TRBD2
CDR3nt: TGTGCCATCCTTCGACTAGCGGGGGATGAGCAGTTCTTC
CDR3aa: CAILRLAGDEQFF

v_gene: TRBV6-6
j_gene: TRBJ1-1
abundance: .
d_gene: .
CDR3nt: TGTGCCAGCAGCCCTACGGGGAGGACTGAAGCTTTCTTT
CDR3aa: CASSPTGRTEAFF

v_gene: TRBV7-9
j_gene: TRBJ2-7
abundance: many
d_gene: .
CDR3nt: TGTGCCAGCAGCTTAGCAGGGACGAGCTCCTACGAGCAGTACTTC
CDR3aa: CASSLAGTSSYEQYF

v_gene: TRBV18
j_gene: TRBJ2-2
abundance: many
d_gene: TRBD1
CDR3nt: TGTGCCAGCTCATCGGACAGGGTGGCCGGGGAGCTGTTTTTT
CDR3aa: CASSSDRVAGELFF